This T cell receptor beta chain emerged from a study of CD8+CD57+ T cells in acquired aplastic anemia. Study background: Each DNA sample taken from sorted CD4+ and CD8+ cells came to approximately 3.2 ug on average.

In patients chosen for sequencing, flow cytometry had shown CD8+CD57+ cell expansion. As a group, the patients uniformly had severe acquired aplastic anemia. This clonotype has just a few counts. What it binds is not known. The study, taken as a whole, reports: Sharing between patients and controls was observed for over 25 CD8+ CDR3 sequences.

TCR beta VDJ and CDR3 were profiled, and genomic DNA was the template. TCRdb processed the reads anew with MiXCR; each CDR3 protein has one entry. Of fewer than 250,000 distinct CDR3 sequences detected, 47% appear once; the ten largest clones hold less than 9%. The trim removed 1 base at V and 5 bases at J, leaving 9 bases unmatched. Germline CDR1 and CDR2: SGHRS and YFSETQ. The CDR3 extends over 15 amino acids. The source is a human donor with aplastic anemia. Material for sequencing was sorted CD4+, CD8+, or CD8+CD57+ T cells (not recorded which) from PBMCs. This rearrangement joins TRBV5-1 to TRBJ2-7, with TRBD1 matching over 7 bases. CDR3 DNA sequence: TGCGCCAGCAGCTTGCTCGACAGGGAGCTGGACGAGCAGTACTTC. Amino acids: CASSLLDRELDEQYF.